This T cell receptor beta chain appears in the sequencing data of a study of human T cells and chemical hapten exposure. Study-level background: Patients were given diphenylcyclopropenone on the scalp weekly across the roughly 25-week study.

The CDR3 is 14 residues long. Trimming removed 2 bases at V and 12 bases at J, with 20 bases between. CDR1 and CDR2 (germline): MGHDK, SYGVNS. Individual cDNA molecules in this library carried unique molecular identifiers. In TCRdb, the RACE reads were re-called with MiXCR into one record per CDR3 protein. The sample includes roughly 250,000 distinct CDR3 sequences, 7.5% to 10% of them seen just once. As for time point: pre-sensitization, week 0. Treatment defined: therapeutic diphenylcyclopropenone sensitization with weekly scalp DPC. Alopecia patients deemed DPC-suitable, aged 18 to 70, excluding pregnancy. To note about this clonotype: The antigen is not known.

General study points: The number of TCRs above 1 in 1000 frequency did not change after DPC sensitization.

This specimen consisted of whole blood, obtained in connection with sensitization to the hapten diphenylcyclopropenone (DPC). This clonotype was obtained from a woman aged 35 to 49 with alopecia areata. Some clones in this sample may be carry-over from other donors' samples. This chain connects TRBV25-1 to TRBJ2-7; D is perhaps TRBD1 (5 bases). The CDR3: CASSEGQGPVMRYF. CDR3 sequence (DNA): TGTGCCAGCAGTGAAGGGCAGGGCCCAGTGATGCGGTACTTC.